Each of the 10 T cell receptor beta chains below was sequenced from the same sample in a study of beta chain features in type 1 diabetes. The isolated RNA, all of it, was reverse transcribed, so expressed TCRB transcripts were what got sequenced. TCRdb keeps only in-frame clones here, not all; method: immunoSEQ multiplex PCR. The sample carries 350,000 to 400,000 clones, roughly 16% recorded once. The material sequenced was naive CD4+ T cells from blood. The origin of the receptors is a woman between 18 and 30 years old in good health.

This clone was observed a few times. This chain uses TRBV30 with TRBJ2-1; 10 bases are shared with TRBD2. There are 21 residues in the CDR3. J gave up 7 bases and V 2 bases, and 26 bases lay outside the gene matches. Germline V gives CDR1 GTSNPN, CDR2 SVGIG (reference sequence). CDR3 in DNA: TGTGCCTGGAGTAACTATCCCGGGACGGGAGTAGCGGGAGGACATTTGAATGAGCAGTTCTTC. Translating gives CAWSNYPGTGVAGGHLNEQFF.

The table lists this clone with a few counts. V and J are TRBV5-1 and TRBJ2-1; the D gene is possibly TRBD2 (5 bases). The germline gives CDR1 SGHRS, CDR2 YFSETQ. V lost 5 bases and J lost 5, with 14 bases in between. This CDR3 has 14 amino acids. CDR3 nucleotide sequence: TGCGCCAGCAGTCAGAGCGGACGTCACAATGAGCAGTTCTTC. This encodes CASSQSGRHNEQFF.

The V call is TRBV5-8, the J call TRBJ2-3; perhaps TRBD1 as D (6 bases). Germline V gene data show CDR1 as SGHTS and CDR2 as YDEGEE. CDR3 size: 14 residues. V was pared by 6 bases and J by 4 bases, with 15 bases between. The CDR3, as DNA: TGTGCCAGCACCGACAGGACGACTGCAGATACGCAGTATTTT. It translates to CASTDRTTADTQYF.

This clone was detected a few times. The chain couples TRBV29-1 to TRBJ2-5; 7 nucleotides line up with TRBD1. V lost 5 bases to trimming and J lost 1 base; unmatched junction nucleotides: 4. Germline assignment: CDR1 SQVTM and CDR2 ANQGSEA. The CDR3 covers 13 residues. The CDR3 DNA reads TGCAGCGTTCGGAGACAGGGCCAAGAGACCCAGTACTTC. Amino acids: CSVRRQGQETQYF.

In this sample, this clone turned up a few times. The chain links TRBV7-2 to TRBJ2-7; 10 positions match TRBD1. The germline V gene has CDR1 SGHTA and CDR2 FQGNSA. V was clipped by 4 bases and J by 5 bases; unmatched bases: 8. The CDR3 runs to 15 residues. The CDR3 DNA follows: TGTGCCAGCAGCTCTTACCGGGACAGGGGTCACGAGCAGTACTTC. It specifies CASSSYRDRGHEQYF.

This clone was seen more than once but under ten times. The DNA for the CDR3 is TGCGCCAGCAGCCCGCAGGGGGACGGCTATGGCTACACCTTC. It translates to CASSPQGDGYGYTF. This chain uses TRBV5-1 with TRBJ1-2; 7 positions match TRBD1. This CDR3 region has 14 residues. J gave up 4 bases and V 4 bases, and 7 bases lay outside the gene matches. CDR1 and CDR2 from the germline V gene are SGHRS and YFSETQ.

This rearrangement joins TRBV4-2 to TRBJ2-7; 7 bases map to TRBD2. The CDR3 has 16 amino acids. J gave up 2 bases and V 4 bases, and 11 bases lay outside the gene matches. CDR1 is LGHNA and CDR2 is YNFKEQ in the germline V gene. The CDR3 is CASSRPEASGTYEQYF. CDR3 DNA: TGTGCCAGCAGCCGGCCGGAGGCTAGCGGAACCTACGAGCAGTACTTC.

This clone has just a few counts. CDR3 nucleotide sequence: TGTGCCAGCAGTTATGAAAACCGAGGAGCTTTCTTT. Encoded protein: CASSYENRGAFF. The chain employs TRBV6-6 and TRBJ1-1; D is unresolved. V was pared by 3 bases and J by 10 bases, with 12 bases between. Germline CDR1 is MNHNY and CDR2 is SVGAGI (reference sequence). The CDR3 length is 12 residues.

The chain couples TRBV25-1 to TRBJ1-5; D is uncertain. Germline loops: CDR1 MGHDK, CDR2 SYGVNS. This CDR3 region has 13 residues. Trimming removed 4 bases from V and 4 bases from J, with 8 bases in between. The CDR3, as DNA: TGTGCCAGCAGTGGAGAGGTTAATCAGCCCCAGCATTTT. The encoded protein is CASSGEVNQPQHF.

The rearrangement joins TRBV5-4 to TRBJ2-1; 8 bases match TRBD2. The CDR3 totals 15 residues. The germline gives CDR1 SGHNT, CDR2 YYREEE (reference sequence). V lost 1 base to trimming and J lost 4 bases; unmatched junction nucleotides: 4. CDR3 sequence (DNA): TGTGCCAGCAGCTTGCGACTAGCGCCTTACAATGAGCAGTTCTTC. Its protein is CASSLRLAPYNEQFF.